These T cell receptor beta chains were read from a single sample in a study of Ad26.COV2.S vaccination and SARS-CoV-2 variants. This table comes from immunoSEQ multiplex PCR, and its TCRdb copy is limited to in-frame clones, with some not included. The profile shows 350,000 to 500,000 clones, nearly 90% of them singletons. Sequencing used peripheral blood, obtained in a trial of Ad26.COV2.S vaccine versus placebo. The receptor set was obtained from a person aged 18-60 years who received the Ad26.COV2.S COVID-19 vaccine or a placebo. Each CDR3 is given with its conserved first and last residue. D genes are given only for firm matches. The listing skips clone size in some rows; elsewhere it reads once, few, many or a size class.

clone size	V gene	D gene	J gene	CDR3 DNA	CDR3 protein
once	TRBV14	.	TRBJ2-5	TGTGCCAGCAGCCAAGCGATCGTCCTTGGGGTGTACCAAGAGACCCAGTACTTC	CASSQAIVLGVYQETQYF
.	TRBV9	TRBD2	TRBJ2-2	TGTGCCAGCAGCGTAGCGGGAGGGAACACCGGGGAGCTGTTTTTT	CASSVAGGNTGELFF
.	TRBV2	TRBD1	TRBJ2-5	TGTGCCAGCAGAGGCAGGGGGCGCAGGCATCGGGGAGAAGAGACCCAGTACTTC	CASRGRGRRHRGEETQYF
.	TRBV30	TRBD1	TRBJ1-1	TGTGCCTGGAGTCTAGGACAGGGAGTGACTGAAGCTTTCTTT	CAWSLGQGVTEAFF
.	TRBV19	.	TRBJ2-4	TGTGCCAGTAGTATTGAAGGACACGCCTTAGCCAAAAACATTCAGTACTTC	CASSIEGHALAKNIQYF
.	TRBV9	.	TRBJ2-2	TGTGCCAGCAGCGTAGCTGTGGACACCGGGGAGCTGTTTTTT	CASSVAVDTGELFF
.	TRBV10-3	.	TRBJ1-6	TGTGCCATCAGTGCCTCCAGGGCAGATTCACCCCTCCACTTT	CAISASRADSPLHF
.	TRBV24-1	.	TRBJ2-2	TGTGCCACCAGGGGACAAATGAACACCGGGGAGCTGTTTTTT	CATRGQMNTGELFF
.	TRBV7-9	.	TRBJ1-1	TGTGCCAGCCTAGTCCTCGGCATGAACACTGAAGCTTTCTTT	CASLVLGMNTEAFF
once	TRBV19	TRBD2	TRBJ2-1	TGTGCCAGTAGCCTCGCAGGAGCGGGGGCCTACAATGAGCAGTTCTTC	CASSLAGAGAYNEQFF
.	TRBV5-1	.	TRBJ2-7	TGCGCCAGCAGCGCCCAGGGGAGCTCCTACGAGCAGTACTTC	CASSAQGSSYEQYF
.	TRBV4-3	.	TRBJ2-2	TGCGCCAGCAGCCATCGTTACAGAGACGAGCTGGAGCTGTTTTTT	CASSHRYRDELELFF
once	TRBV28	.	TRBJ1-6	TGTGCCAGCAGTTTTGAAGGGACCAATTCACCCCTCCACTTT	CASSFEGTNSPLHF
once	TRBV5-5	TRBD2	TRBJ2-3	TGTGCCAGCAGCTCCTTTAGCGGGAGCGCAGATACGCAGTATTTT	CASSSFSGSADTQYF
.	TRBV14	.	TRBJ1-2	TGTGCCAGCAGCCATTATAACAGGGTTCACTATGGCTACACCTTC	CASSHYNRVHYGYTF
few	TRBV19	.	TRBJ1-3	TGTGCCAGTAGTATAGACAGGGTTGGAAACACCATATATTTT	CASSIDRVGNTIYF
.	TRBV5-6	TRBD2	TRBJ2-2	TGTGCCAGCAGCACACTAGCGGGGGGGCCCGGGGAGCTGTTTTTT	CASSTLAGGPGELFF
.	TRBV6-2/TRBV6-3	TRBD2	TRBJ2-5	TGTGCCAGCAGTTACTGGGTACTAGCGGGGGAGACCCAGTACTTC	CASSYWVLAGETQYF
.	TRBV6-5	.	TRBJ2-7	TGTGCCAGCAGTTACGGGTACAGCGACTCCTACGAGCAGTACTTC	CASSYGYSDSYEQYF